These 22 T cell receptor beta chains originate from one sample sequenced in a study of T cell responses to AZD1222 COVID-19 vaccine. Some clones are missing from TCRdb's copy, which holds only in-frame ones; the method was immunoSEQ multiplex PCR. The sample has more than 80,000 clones, 75% to 90% seen once. This specimen consisted of peripheral blood, obtained on day 0 of AZD1222 vaccination. Every receptor here comes from an adult in good health.

The rearrangement links TRBV5-6 to TRBJ1-1; D gene ambiguous. Germline CDR1 and CDR2: SGHDT and YYEEEE. V was pared by 0 bases and J by 0 bases, with 9 bases between. The CDR3 totals 15 residues. The CDR3: CASSLAGSLNTEAFF. CDR3 in DNA: TGTGCCAGCAGCTTGGCGGGAAGTTTGAACACTGAAGCTTTCTTT.

The chain employs TRBV5-4 and TRBJ1-1; TRBD1 matches 12 bases. Per the germline V gene, CDR1 is SGHNT and CDR2 is YYREEE (reference sequence). Germline trimming cut 2 bases from V and 5 bases from J; bases unmatched to any gene: 7. This CDR3 contains 16 residues. CDR3 nucleotides: TGTGCCAGCAGCTTTGGGACAGGGGGCGCAGGGACTGAAGCTTTCTTT. Amino acid sequence: CASSFGTGGAGTEAFF.

A few counts support this clone. The chain is built from TRBV11-2 and TRBJ2-3, with D perhaps matching TRBD1 (6 bases). Trimming pared 5 bases from V and 1 base from J, leaving 13 bases between. The CDR3 is 15 residues long. CDR1 and CDR2 (germline): SGHAT, FQNNGV. As DNA, the CDR3 is TGTGCCAGCAGCCCCTCGGACAGAGGCACAGATACGCAGTATTTT. Translated: CASSPSDRGTDTQYF.

The rearrangement links TRBV6-5 to TRBJ1-1; 7 nucleotides line up with TRBD1. The germline V gene has CDR1 MNHEY and CDR2 SVGAGI. J lost 11 bases, V lost 2 bases, and 17 bases had no gene match. The CDR3 has 16 residues. This CDR3 is CASSYGDSLLPGEAFF. CDR3 DNA: TGTGCCAGCAGTTACGGGGACAGTCTCCTGCCGGGTGAGGCTTTCTTT.

The rearrangement joins TRBV3-1 (or the pseudogene TRBV3-2) to TRBJ2-7; D perhaps matches TRBD1 (5 bases). V was trimmed by 3 bases and J by 0 bases, leaving 15 bases between them. CDR3 length: 16 residues. Germline CDR1 reads LGHDT; CDR2 reads YNNKEL (reference sequence). CDR3 loop: CASSHPGQTHSYEQYF. In DNA, the CDR3 is TGTGCCAGCAGCCATCCAGGGCAAACCCACTCCTACGAGCAGTACTTC.

This sequence joins TRBV4-3 and TRBJ2-7; tentatively, D is TRBD2 (7 bases). Per the germline V gene, CDR1 is LGHNA and CDR2 is YSLEER. The CDR3 is 17 residues long. Trimming stripped 1 base from V and 2 bases from J, with 18 bases between. In DNA form, the CDR3 reads TGCGCCAGCAGCCAAGGCAGGGGTGGACTAGTCACCTACGAGCAGTACTTC. Encoded protein: CASSQGRGGLVTYEQYF.

This chain links TRBV25-1 with TRBJ2-3, with D perhaps matching TRBD2 (5 bases). The CDR3 sequence is 15 residues long. The V end was cut by 3 bases, the J end by 10 bases, with 20 bases between. Germline V gene data show CDR1 as MGHDK and CDR2 as SYGVNS. The CDR3 spells CASSDPMRVRDAQYF. In DNA form, the CDR3 reads TGTGCCAGCAGTGACCCTATGAGGGTACGGGATGCGCAGTATTTT.

This chain connects TRBV7-9 to TRBJ1-5; D may be TRBD1 (5 bases). The CDR3 has 13 amino acids. With 8 bases removed from V and 5 bases from J, the gap between germline ends came to 13 bases. The germline V gene encodes CDR1 SEHNR and CDR2 FQNEAQ (reference sequence). DNA for the CDR3: TGTGCCAGCTCCGGGGGGAAGGATCAGCCCCAGCATTTT. Translated: CASSGGKDQPQHF.

The V and J genes are TRBV5-1 and TRBJ1-1; D remains unclear. The germline V gene has CDR1 SGHRS and CDR2 YFSETQ. The CDR3 runs to 12 residues. Trimming removed 5 bases from V and 1 base from J, with 6 bases in between. Written as DNA, the CDR3 is TGCGCCAGCAGTCGACCGAACACTGAAGCTTTCTTT. This sequence encodes CASSRPNTEAFF.

The gene calls are TRBV10-1 and TRBJ2-7; 7 positions agree with TRBD2. The V gene end was trimmed by 4 bases and the J gene end by 9 bases; junction bases not matched to a gene: 12. CDR3 length: 14 amino acids. Germline V gives CDR1 WNHNN, CDR2 SYGVQD (reference sequence). The CDR3 region has the DNA TGCGCCAGCAGTGTTGGAGCGGGGCCGAGCGGGCAGTACTTC. Translated, it gives CASSVGAGPSGQYF.

The chain couples TRBV4-1 to TRBJ2-3, with a weak D call TRBD2 (5 bases). Germline values: CDR1 MGHRA, CDR2 YSYEKL. The ends were cut back, 4 bases at V and 0 bases at J, with 11 bases in the middle. CDR3 length equals 15 residues. CDR3 sequence (DNA): TGCGCCAGCAGCCCCTTCCGAGGGAGCACAGATACGCAGTATTTT. As protein: CASSPFRGSTDTQYF.

The chain couples TRBV19 to TRBJ1-1; the D gene is possibly TRBD1 (5 bases). From germline, CDR1 is LNHDA and CDR2 SQIVND (reference sequence). The CDR3 extends over 15 amino acids. Trimming cost V 7 bases and J 1 base, with 16 bases left between them. CDR3 DNA sequence: TGTGCCAGTAACCCCCATGGGACGGCGAACACTGAAGCTTTCTTT. This translates into CASNPHGTANTEAFF.

The gene calls are TRBV18 and TRBJ2-1; D may be TRBD2 (6 bases). Looked up from germline, CDR1 is KGHSH and CDR2 is LQKENI. V was shortened by 0 bases and J by 8 bases, with 14 bases between the two germline ends. This CDR3 spans 15 amino acids. CDR3 DNA: TGTGCCAGCTCACCACCGGGCGGGGCATGGGATGAGCAGTTCTTC. Translation: CASSPPGGAWDEQFF.

The chain uses TRBV6-5 and TRBJ1-2; no definite D call. The germline V gene encodes CDR1 MNHEY and CDR2 SVGAGI. The V end lost 7 bases, the J end lost 4 bases, and 16 bases lay between the germline ends. This CDR3 spans 14 amino acids. CDR3 residues: CASKLSGRGYGYTF. The CDR3 DNA reads TGTGCCAGCAAACTATCCGGACGAGGCTATGGCTACACCTTC.

This clone has a handful of counts. The J gene is TRBJ2-1, the V gene TRBV6-4, with 12 bases aligning to TRBD2. The germline V gene has CDR1 MRHNA and CDR2 SNTAGT. V shed 5 bases and J 10 bases; nucleotides not matched to a gene: 6. This CDR3 is 14 amino acids long. DNA for the CDR3: TGTGCCAGCAGTCCTAGCGGGAGGGCCTGGGAGCAGTTCTTC. Translating it yields CASSPSGRAWEQFF.

CDR3 bases: TGTGCCAGCAGCTTAGGAGTTTTGAGCGGGGAGCTGTTTTTT. Amino acids: CASSLGVLSGELFF. This rearrangement joins TRBV7-2 to TRBJ2-2; unclear D gene. Trimming stripped 1 base from V and 7 bases from J, with 10 bases between. This CDR3 has 14 amino acids. Germline CDR1 reads SGHTA; CDR2 reads FQGNSA.

The CDR3 region is CASSLVPKAAAFF. CDR3 DNA: TGTGCCAGCAGTTTGGTTCCGAAGGCGGCAGCTTTCTTT. This sequence joins TRBV27 and TRBJ1-1, with D unresolved. This CDR3 region has 13 residues. CDR1 and CDR2 (germline): MNHEY, SMNVEV (reference sequence). The V end lost 3 bases, the J end lost 10 bases, and 15 bases lay between the germline ends.

The rearrangement links TRBV5-1 to TRBJ1-1; perhaps TRBD1 as D (5 bases). This CDR3 has 15 residues. Germline V gives CDR1 SGHRS, CDR2 YFSETQ. Trimming removed 1 base at V and 3 bases at J, with 13 bases between. CDR3 residues: CASSLLLSGDTEAFF. DNA for the CDR3: TGCGCCAGCAGCTTGTTATTATCGGGGGACACTGAAGCTTTCTTT.

The CDR3 region is CASSYAPGGEKLFF. The CDR3 nucleotides read TGTGCCAGCAGCTACGCTCCTGGGGGGGAAAAACTGTTTTTT. The rearrangement joins TRBV7-8 to TRBJ1-4; D possibly corresponds to TRBD1 (5 bases). This CDR3 comprises 14 residues. Germline values: CDR1 SGHVS, CDR2 FQNEAQ. V lost 4 bases, J lost 8 bases, and 14 bases lay in between.

The chain joins TRBV15 to TRBJ1-5; D ambiguous. This CDR3 spans 15 amino acids. The V end was cut by 0 bases, the J end by 6 bases, with 12 bases between. The germline gives CDR1 LNHNV, CDR2 YYDKDF (reference sequence). CDR3 sequence reads: CATSRDHARRQPQHF. Here the CDR3 DNA reads TGTGCCACCAGCAGAGATCATGCCCGCCGTCAGCCCCAGCATTTT.

This clone was recorded once. The chain joins TRBV11-2 to TRBJ1-5; 7 nucleotides agree with TRBD1. The germline V gene encodes CDR1 SGHAT and CDR2 FQNNGV. This CDR3 is 17 amino acids long. V dropped 5 bases and J dropped 0; count of bases not matched to a gene: 10. The CDR3 coding sequence is TGTGCCAGCAGCCCAGGGGGGACCGATAATAGCAATCAGCCCCAGCATTTT. Its protein product is CASSPGGTDNSNQPQHF.

The genes are TRBV4-2 and TRBJ2-1; the match to TRBD2 covers 12 bases. CDR1 is LGHNA, CDR2 YNFKEQ, per germline. V lost 2 bases to trimming and J lost 4 bases; unmatched junction nucleotides: 3. The CDR3 extends over 16 amino acids. CDR3 nucleotides: TGTGCCAGCAGCCAACGGACTAGCGGGGTATACAATGAGCAGTTCTTC. This sequence encodes CASSQRTSGVYNEQFF.